Below, 27 T cell receptor beta chains from the same sample are listed, as sequenced in a study of lymphopenia after photon versus proton radiotherapy (dated by TCRdb to about 2019). Library construction relied on the immunoSEQ multiplex PCR assay. The source is immuneACCESS, and TCRdb retained only in-frame sequences with V and J called. Part of the clones is not carried over; for the studies checked, unresolved V genes explain less than half of this, and the remainder is unexplained. The sample table contains roughly 53,000 clones; only one count was recorded for 65% to 85% of them. Less than 35% of the sample is in the top ten clones. The input for sequencing was peripheral blood, taken from a patient treated with photon-based radiotherapy. The receptor set was obtained from a middle-aged man with gastric cancer.

In this sample, this clone turned up a few times. The chain combines TRBV7-6 with TRBJ1-3, with TRBD1 matching 8 bases. With V trimmed by 5 bases and J by 7 bases, 7 bases remained unmatched. Germline-derived CDR1 and CDR2 are SGHVS and FNYEAQ. The CDR3 length is 14 residues. This CDR3 reads CASSLSRDRNTIYF. The CDR3 nucleotides are TGTGCCAGCAGCCTGAGCCGGGACAGGAACACCATATATTTT. The full variable domain, with the rest looked up from reference TRBV7-6 and TRBJ1-3, is GAGVSQSPRYKVTKRGQDVALRCDPISGHVSLYWYRQALGQGPEFLTYFNYEAQQDKSGLPNDRFSAERPEGSISTLTIQRTEQRDSAMYRCASSLSRDRNTIYFGEGSWLTVV.

The genes are TRBV2 and TRBJ2-5; tentatively, D is TRBD1 (5 bases). The V end was cut by 7 bases, the J end by 7 bases, with 16 bases between. The CDR3 sequence is 13 residues long. Germline loops: CDR1 SNHLY, CDR2 FYNNEI. The CDR3 reads CASKGAGLGTQYF. CDR3 nucleotide sequence: TGTGCCAGCAAAGGGGCAGGGCTTGGGACCCAGTACTTC.

Notes on this clone: The junction shows a germline mismatch at one end, possibly a read error. This chain joins TRBV10-3 and TRBJ1-2, with 9 bases aligning to TRBD1. The CDR3 is 16 residues long. Germline CDR1 is ENHRY and CDR2 is SYGVKD. The CDR3 sequence is CASSYVTGTGNYGYTF. In DNA form, the CDR3 reads TGTGCCAGCAGTTACGTAACCGGGACAGGGAACTATGGCTACACCTTC.

V usage is TRBV9 and J usage is TRBJ1-2; D uncertain. CDR1 and CDR2 (germline): SGDLS, YYNGEE. The V and J ends lost 0 bases and 0 bases respectively, with 9 bases between them. There are 15 residues in the CDR3. The CDR3 coding sequence is TGTGCCAGCAGCGTAGGGACGGAAGCTAACTATGGCTACACCTTC. Its translation is CASSVGTEANYGYTF.

V gene TRBV19 combines with J gene TRBJ1-2; 7 nucleotides line up with TRBD1. Germline lookup yields CDR1 LNHDA and CDR2 SQIVND (reference sequence). The V segment lost 4 bases and the J segment 2 bases; nucleotides outside the gene matches: 4. CDR3 size: 14 residues. CDR3 region: CASSTPGQNYGYTF. For the CDR3, the DNA is TGTGCCAGTAGTACCCCGGGACAGAACTATGGCTACACCTTC. Full variable domain (rest looked up from reference TRBV19 and TRBJ1-2): DGGITQSPKYLFRKEGQNVTLSCEQNLNHDAMYWYRQDPGQGLRLIYYSQIVNDFQKGDIAEGYSVSREKKESFPLTVTSAQKNPTAFYLCASSTPGQNYGYTFGSGTRLTVV.

This clone occurred a few times. This sequence joins TRBV15 and TRBJ2-3, with TRBD1 as a possible D gene (5 bases). The CDR3 runs to 15 residues. Trimming removed 5 bases from V and 4 bases from J, with 16 bases in between. Germline CDR1 LNHNV, CDR2 YYDKDF (reference sequence). The CDR3 DNA follows: TGTGCCACCAGCGGAGCCAGCAGGGTAGCAGATACGCAGTATTTT. Amino acid sequence: CATSGASRVADTQYF.

V and J are TRBV12-5 and TRBJ2-3, with D perhaps assigned TRBD1 or TRBD2 (5 bases each). V was cut by 2 bases and J by 2 bases, with 23 bases left in between. This CDR3 is 19 amino acids long. Germline V lookup: CDR1 LGHNT, CDR2 FRNRAP. The CDR3: CASGLQAPDGGGTTDTQYF. The CDR3 coding sequence is TGTGCTAGTGGTTTGCAGGCCCCTGATGGGGGTGGGACCACAGATACGCAGTATTTT.

The chain has TRBV18 and TRBJ1-4; D is perhaps TRBD1 (5 bases). The V and J ends lost 2 bases and 7 bases respectively, with 14 bases between them. The CDR3 is 15 residues long. The germline V gene has CDR1 KGHSH and CDR2 LQKENI. The DNA for the CDR3 is TGTGCCAGCTCACCAGGCAGGGCTGTTCCTGAAAAACTGTTTTTT. The encoded protein is CASSPGRAVPEKLFF.

The gene calls are TRBV7-2 and TRBJ1-2, with D uncertain. V was cut by 1 base and J by 5 bases, with 14 bases left in between. The CDR3 is 15 amino acids. Germline V CDR1 and CDR2: SGHTA, FQGNSA. CDR3 sequence (DNA): TGTGCCAGCAGCTTAGAGGCCATTCCGGGATATGGCTACACCTTC. This sequence encodes CASSLEAIPGYGYTF. The complete variable domain, with remaining parts taken from reference TRBV7-2 and TRBJ1-2, reads GAGVSQSPSNKVTEKGKDVELRCDPISGHTALYWYRQSLGQGLEFLIYFQGNSAPDKSGLPSDRFSAERTGGSVSTLTIQRTQQEDSAVYLCASSLEAIPGYGYTFGSGTRLTVV.

CDR3 sequence (DNA): TGCGCCAGCAGCTTGGCTGGCGGAAGCACAGATACGCAGTATTTT. Its translation: CASSLAGGSTDTQYF. The genes are TRBV5-1 and TRBJ2-3; D remains ambiguous. Deletions cut 0 bases from V and 0 bases from J, with 8 bases between. This CDR3 contains 15 residues. Germline loops: CDR1 SGHRS, CDR2 YFSETQ.

The V gene is TRBV12-5, the J gene TRBJ2-7, with 7 bases that match TRBD2. From germline, CDR1 is LGHNT and CDR2 FRNRAP. The CDR3 extends over 15 amino acids. With 3 bases clipped from V and 1 base from J, the junction kept 6 bases outside the gene matches. The CDR3 loop is CASGFMRERSYEQYF. Here the CDR3 DNA reads TGTGCTAGTGGTTTCATGCGGGAGCGATCCTACGAGCAGTACTTC.

The chain is built from TRBV30 and TRBJ1-1; D unclear. This CDR3 has 11 amino acids. V was cut by 3 bases and J by 3 bases, with 5 bases left in between. Germline-derived CDR1 and CDR2 are GTSNPN and SVGIG (reference sequence). CDR3 bases: TGTGCCTGGAGGAGCGACACTGAAGCTTTCTTT. Its translation is CAWRSDTEAFF.

This clone was counted a few times. The V and J genes are TRBV6-5 and TRBJ2-2; D not certain. The CDR3 has 14 residues. The germline V and J ends were trimmed by 2 bases and 0 bases, with 4 bases remaining between them. Germline V CDR1 and CDR2: MNHEY, SVGAGI. CDR3: CASSYDANTGELFF. CDR3 DNA sequence: TGTGCCAGCAGTTACGATGCGAACACCGGGGAGCTGTTTTTT.

This sequence joins TRBV11-2 and TRBJ1-2; D is perhaps TRBD1 (6 bases). This CDR3 spans 15 amino acids. Per germline, CDR1 SGHAT and CDR2 FQNNGV. With 3 bases removed from V and 7 bases from J, the gap between germline ends came to 18 bases. The CDR3 DNA reads TGTGCCAGCAGCTTCGTCAGGGGCGAGTTGGGTGGCTACACCTTC. It specifies CASSFVRGELGGYTF.

This clone was counted only a few times. The chain carries TRBV5-1 and TRBJ1-1; the D gene is possibly TRBD1 (6 bases). This CDR3 has 14 amino acids. Germline values: CDR1 SGHRS, CDR2 YFSETQ. With 4 bases removed from V and 1 base from J, the gap between germline ends came to 11 bases. In DNA, the CDR3 is TGCGCCAGCAGCAGGGGGACGGCGAACACTGAAGCTTTCTTT. Translating gives CASSRGTANTEAFF. The complete variable domain, with remaining parts taken from reference TRBV5-1 and TRBJ1-1, reads KAGVTQTPRYLIKTRGQQVTLSCSPISGHRSVSWYQQTPGQGLQFLFEYFSETQRNKGNFPGRFSGRQFSNSRSEMNVSTLELGDSALYLCASSRGTANTEAFFGQGTRLTVV.

The chain carries TRBV30 and TRBJ2-6, with TRBD2 matching 7 bases. V lost 0 bases to trimming and J lost 0 bases; unmatched junction nucleotides: 8. The germline gives CDR1 GTSNPN, CDR2 SVGIG (reference sequence). This CDR3 has 18 residues. The CDR3 sequence is CAWSVPLAVGSGANVLTF. Here the CDR3 DNA reads TGTGCCTGGAGTGTACCTCTAGCGGTGGGCTCTGGGGCCAACGTCCTGACTTTC. Looking up the rest from reference TRBV30 and TRBJ2-6 gives the full variable domain: SQTIHQWPATLVQPVGSPLSLECTVEGTSNPNLYWYRQAAGRGLQLLFYSVGIGQISSEVPQNLSASRPQDRQFILSSKKLLLSDSGFYLCAWSVPLAVGSGANVLTFGAGSRLTVL.

The V and J genes are TRBV7-8 and TRBJ2-2; no firm D call. Looked up from germline, CDR1 is SGHVS and CDR2 is FQNEAQ. CDR3 size: 14 residues. Trimming left V 1 base short and J 2 bases short, with 5 bases between. The CDR3 loop is CASSLETNTGELFF. The CDR3 DNA reads as TGTGCCAGCAGCTTAGAGACTAACACCGGGGAGCTGTTTTTT.

The chain employs TRBV18 and TRBJ2-7; D gene unclear. CDR1 KGHSH and CDR2 LQKENI come from the germline V gene. The V gene lost 5 bases and the J gene lost 3 bases, with 8 bases spanning the gap. There are 12 residues in the CDR3. The CDR3 loop is CASSTGYYEQYF. Here the CDR3 DNA reads TGTGCCAGCTCAACTGGTTACTACGAGCAGTACTTC.

The rearrangement links TRBV27 to TRBJ2-1; 7 nucleotides agree with TRBD2. The V segment lost 5 bases and the J segment 0 bases; nucleotides outside the gene matches: 7. The CDR3 is 16 residues long. CDR1 MNHEY and CDR2 SMNVEV come from the germline V gene (reference sequence). The CDR3 nucleotides are TGTGCCAGCAGTCCTGGTCTAGCGGTCTCCTACAATGAGCAGTTCTTC. This gives the protein CASSPGLAVSYNEQFF.

The chain is built from TRBV28 and TRBJ1-4, with 7 bases aligning to TRBD1. Germline V CDR1 and CDR2: MDHEN, SYDVKM. The CDR3 length is 15 residues. V trimming: 7 bases; J trimming: 4 bases; junction bases outside the gene matches: 9. The CDR3 region is CASTLGGQLNEKLFF. CDR3 nucleotide sequence: TGTGCCAGCACCCTGGGGGGACAGCTTAATGAAAAACTGTTTTTT.

J is TRBJ1-2 and V is TRBV9; weak D call: TRBD1 (6 bases). This CDR3 region has 15 residues. Trimming pared 6 bases from V and 5 bases from J, leaving 20 bases between. Looked up from germline, CDR1 is SGDLS and CDR2 is YYNGEE. The CDR3 sequence is CASTPTRGGSYGYTF. Written as DNA, the CDR3 is TGTGCCAGCACCCCGACAAGGGGGGGGTCTTATGGCTACACCTTC.

This rearrangement joins TRBV6-6 to TRBJ1-5; weak D call: TRBD1 (5 bases). Per the germline V gene, CDR1 is MNHNY and CDR2 is SVGAGI (reference sequence). The CDR3 loop spans 13 amino acids. Trimming took 2 bases from V and 4 from J, leaving 6 bases between them. CDR3 sequence: CASSYQGNQPQHF. In nucleotides, the CDR3 is TGTGCCAGCAGTTACCAGGGAAATCAGCCCCAGCATTTT.

This clone was seen repeatedly, ten times or more. This chain connects TRBV7-9 to TRBJ2-7; 10 nucleotides align to TRBD2. The CDR3 consists of 13 residues. V lost 11 bases and J lost 0; bases outside the gene matches: 4. From germline, CDR1 is SEHNR and CDR2 FQNEAQ (reference sequence). CDR3 sequence reads: CAGASGSSYEQYF. DNA for the CDR3: TGTGCCGGGGCTAGCGGGAGCTCCTACGAGCAGTACTTC.

The rearrangement uses TRBV20-1 and TRBJ1-2; 7 bases fit TRBD1. The CDR3 length is 11 residues. Germline V gives CDR1 DFQATT, CDR2 SNEGSKA (reference sequence). The junction had 4 bases not matched to a gene; V was cut back by 4 bases and J by 8 bases. The CDR3 spells CSATGGGGYTF. The CDR3 region has the DNA TGCAGTGCTACAGGGGGAGGCGGCTACACCTTC.

The table lists this clone with a few counts. J is TRBJ2-7 and V is TRBV29-1; D remains ambiguous. The germline V and J ends were trimmed by 4 bases and 1 base, with 8 bases remaining between them. The CDR3 contains 12 residues. Germline V gene lookup returns CDR1 SQVTM and CDR2 ANQGSEA. This CDR3 reads CSVGEVSYEQYF. DNA of the CDR3: TGCAGCGTTGGTGAGGTGTCCTACGAGCAGTACTTC.

This clone was observed a single time. The chain uses TRBV25-1 and TRBJ1-1, with 8 bases lining up with TRBD1. The CDR3 extends over 15 amino acids. Per germline, CDR1 MGHDK and CDR2 SYGVNS. With 2 bases clipped from V and 7 bases from J, the junction kept 9 bases outside the gene matches. This chain's CDR3 is CASSETWAGGDEAFF. In DNA form, the CDR3 reads TGTGCCAGCAGTGAAACCTGGGCAGGGGGCGATGAAGCTTTCTTT.

This clone has just one count. This sequence joins TRBV5-1 and TRBJ2-1; 9 nucleotides match TRBD2. This CDR3 has 16 residues. The germline CDR1 and CDR2 sequences are SGHRS and YFSETQ. The trim removed 1 base at V and 5 bases at J, leaving 7 bases unmatched. In nucleotides, the CDR3 is TGCGCCAGCAGCTTGTTGGTCAGCGGGAGGAACAATGAGCAGTTCTTC. It specifies CASSLLVSGRNNEQFF.